These 23 T cell receptor beta chains originate from one sample sequenced in a study of T cells in women clearing cervical HPV infection. Profiling relied on immunoSEQ multiplex PCR, and the TCRdb table lists in-frame clones only, not all of them. The sample spans around 28,000 clones; the ten largest clones claim more than 3%. Material for sequencing was blood buffy coat. The receptors stem from a woman between 18 and 69 years old with a cervical HPV16 infection that either progressed to CIN3+ or cleared (not recorded which).

With regard to this clone: One end of the junction varies from germline; a read error may be responsible. The read is 3 residues too short to cover the CDR3 end, so that end is filled in from the germline J gene. The sample has other DNA sequences that encode this CDR3 too. The chain employs TRBV5-1 and TRBJ1-3; D is perhaps TRBD1 (6 bases). The CDR3 is 13 residues long. Germline assignment: CDR1 SGHRS and CDR2 YFSETQ. The CDR3 bases that were read are TGCGCCAGCAGCGTGGACAGCGGAAACACA. This gives the protein CASSVDSGNT. The whole CDR3 sequence reads CASSVDSGNTIYF.

A word on this clone: The read falls 3 residues short of the CDR3 end, and the missing part is taken from the germline J gene. The chain has TRBV20-1 and TRBJ1-2; 7 bases fit TRBD1. Trimming took 1 base from V and 5 from J; bases not matched to a gene: 7. CDR1 is DFQATT, CDR2 SNEGSKA, per germline (reference sequence). The CDR3 consists of 14 residues. The CDR3: CSARVEGGLYGYTF. CDR3 bases read: TGCAGTGCTAGAGTTGAAGGGGGCTTATATGGC.

The DNA read from the CDR3 is TGCAGTGCTAGAAAAGAAGGGGACTATGGC. Protein product: CSARKEGDYG. The whole CDR3 reads CSARKEGDYGYTF. The chain uses TRBV20-1 and TRBJ1-2, with TRBD1 as a possible D gene (5 bases). The read terminates 3 residues ahead of where the CDR3 ends, so the germline J gene completes it. V shed 2 bases and J shed 3 bases, with 10 bases lying between them. Germline CDR1 DFQATT, CDR2 SNEGSKA (reference sequence). This CDR3 is built from 13 residues.

Details on this clone: The sequence runs out 3 residues before the end of the CDR3; the remainder is reconstructed from the germline J gene. The rearrangement links TRBV7-9 to TRBJ2-1; D is uncertain. In germline, CDR1 is SEHNR, CDR2 FQNEAQ (reference sequence). The CDR3 length is 15 residues. Trimming stripped 0 bases from V and 0 bases from J, with 6 bases between. This chain's CDR3 is CASSLAGSSYNEQFF. CDR3 bases read: TGTGCCAGCAGCTTAGCGGGCAGCTCCTACAATGAG.

Regarding this clone: The read is 3 residues too short to cover the CDR3 end, so that end is filled in from the germline J gene. The chain couples TRBV7-2 to TRBJ2-4; possible D gene TRBD1, 6 bases. Per germline, CDR1 SGHTA and CDR2 FQGNSA. This CDR3 region has 14 residues. The CDR3 sequence: CASSSRQEAYGQYF. The sequenced CDR3 bases are TGTGCCAGCAGCTCCCGACAGGAAGCCTATGGT.

Of note for this clone: The read ends 3 residues early relative to the CDR3; the germline J gene fills the gap. V gene TRBV2 combines with J gene TRBJ2-2; a possible D gene is TRBD1 (5 bases). Germline-derived CDR1 and CDR2 are SNHLY and FYNNEI. This CDR3 is built from 15 residues. The CDR3 spells CASRPEPSGANVLFF. Incomplete CDR3 DNA: TGTGCCAGCAGACCCGAACCTTCTGGGGCCAACGTG. The variable domain in full, with the rest retrieved from reference TRBV2 and TRBJ2-2, is EPEVTQTPSHQVTQMGQEVILRCVPISNHLYFYWYRQILGQKVEFLVSFYNNEISEKSEIFDDQFSVERPDGSNFTLKIRSTKLEDSAMYFCASRPEPSGANVLFFGEGSRLTVL.

About this clone itself: The missing CDR3 end, 3 residues past where the read stops, is filled in from the germline J gene. The chain couples TRBV5-1 to TRBJ2-7; 9 bases are shared with TRBD1. There are 15 residues in the CDR3. The V and J ends lost 4 bases and 6 bases, in that order; junction bases with no gene match: 11. CDR1 SGHRS and CDR2 YFSETQ come from the germline V gene. The covered CDR3 bases are TGCGCCAGCAGCGGGGGACAGGGTCCTTCAAGCGAG. Its protein product is CASSGGQGPSSE. The CDR3, in full, reads CASSGGQGPSSEQYF.

CDR3 amino acids: CASSLGTGGTVYEQYF. The sequenced CDR3 bases are TGCGCCAGCAGCTTGGGAACAGGGGGGACCGTCTACGAG. The chain uses TRBV5-1 and TRBJ2-7; 8 bases align to TRBD1. Coverage ceases 3 residues before the CDR3 finishes, and the germline J gene fills in the end. In germline, CDR1 is SGHRS, CDR2 YFSETQ. Germline trimming cut 0 bases from V and 3 bases from J; bases unmatched to any gene: 8. CDR3 length: 16 amino acids.

As regards this clone: The read ends 3 residues shy of where the CDR3 ends; the end is completed using the germline J gene. The chain is built from TRBV5-1 and TRBJ1-1, with 7 positions matching TRBD1. Germline lookup yields CDR1 SGHRS and CDR2 YFSETQ. This CDR3 is built from 15 residues. The ends lost 0 bases at V and 5 bases at J; junction bases unmatched: 7. The DNA read from the CDR3 is TGCGCCAGCAGCTTGGAGACAGGGTTTTTGACTGAA. Protein sequence: CASSLETGFLTE. The full-length CDR3 reads as CASSLETGFLTEAFF.

A remark on this clone: The sequence runs out 3 residues before the end of the CDR3; the remainder is reconstructed from the germline J gene. This chain links TRBV11-1 with TRBJ1-3; D is uncertain. CDR3 length equals 13 residues. Germline V gene lookup returns CDR1 SGHAT and CDR2 FQDESV (reference sequence). V gave up 5 bases and J gave up 2 bases, with 7 bases separating them. The CDR3 DNA, read in part, is TGTGCCAGCAGCACAACTACTGGAAACACC. Its translation: CASSTTTGNT. The whole CDR3 protein reads CASSTTTGNTIYF.

To note about this clone: The read comes to an end 3 residues before the CDR3 does, leaving the germline J gene to fill in the end. Other nucleotide sequences in the sample specify the same CDR3. The gene calls are TRBV6-1 and TRBJ1-3; D gene ambiguous. From germline, CDR1 is MNHNS and CDR2 SASEGT. V was trimmed by 2 bases and J by 0 bases, leaving 5 bases between them. The CDR3 runs 14 residues. The CDR3 sequence is CASSEHSSGNTIYF. CDR3 DNA (partial): TGTGCCAGCAGTGAACACAGCTCTGGAAACACC.

A word on this clone: The read finishes 3 residues shy of the CDR3 end, and the germline J gene is used to complete it. The chain carries TRBV29-1 and TRBJ2-3, with 7 bases that match TRBD1. After removal of 7 bases from V and 4 bases from J, the junction contained 8 bases not matched to a gene. The CDR3 has 13 amino acids. Germline V CDR1 and CDR2: SQVTM, ANQGSEA. This CDR3 reads CSGSTGQADTQYF. The part of the CDR3 DNA that was read is TGCAGCGGATCGACAGGGCAAGCAGATACG.

Concerning this clone itself: The read is 3 residues too short to cover the CDR3 end, so that end is filled in from the germline J gene. The chain employs TRBV7-6 and TRBJ2-2, with D maybe TRBD2 (5 bases). Trimming took 2 bases from V and 2 from J, leaving 15 bases between them. The germline V gene encodes CDR1 SGHVS and CDR2 FNYEAQ. The CDR3 sequence is 17 residues long. The covered CDR3 bases are TGTGCCAGCAGCTTAACCCGGAGGCTAGCAAACACCGGGGAG. Its protein product is CASSLTRRLANTGE. The whole CDR3 protein reads CASSLTRRLANTGELFF.

This chain's CDR3 is CSVGDSYNSPLHF. The sequenced part of the CDR3 DNA is TGCAGCGTTGGGGACAGCTACAATTCACCC. The chain joins TRBV29-1 to TRBJ1-6; 7 bases fit TRBD1. The read finishes 3 residues shy of the CDR3 end, and the germline J gene is used to complete it. The CDR3 runs 13 residues. The trim removed 4 bases at V and 7 bases at J, leaving 4 bases unmatched. In germline, CDR1 is SQVTM, CDR2 ANQGSEA.

As for this clone: Read sequence stops 3 residues before the CDR3 end, and the germline J gene provides the missing end. The J gene is TRBJ2-7, the V gene TRBV30; 7 positions agree with TRBD1. The CDR3 extends over 15 amino acids. V dropped 4 bases and J dropped 2; count of bases not matched to a gene: 11. Germline lookup yields CDR1 GTSNPN and CDR2 SVGIG (reference sequence). The CDR3 protein is CAWNPGDRLTYEQYF. The covered CDR3 bases are TGTGCCTGGAATCCCGGGGACAGACTAACCTACGAG.

A remark on this clone: The read gets to within 3 residues of the CDR3 end, and the germline J gene fills in the rest. The rearrangement links TRBV11-3 to TRBJ2-3; weak D call: TRBD2 (6 bases). The CDR3 has 14 amino acids. V lost 5 bases, J lost 4 bases, and 13 bases lay in between. Germline V lookup: CDR1 SGHNT, CDR2 YENEEA. The CDR3 reads CASSPRDSSDTQYF. The CDR3 DNA, read in part, is TGTGCCAGCAGCCCGCGGGACTCATCAGATACG.

To note about this clone: The observed sequence ends 3 residues before the CDR3 terminus, with the missing tail filled in from the germline J gene. The chain employs TRBV2 and TRBJ1-2, with 8 bases lining up with TRBD1. Per germline, CDR1 SNHLY and CDR2 FYNNEI. CDR3 length: 14 residues. Germline trimming cut 6 bases from V and 5 bases from J; bases unmatched to any gene: 8. The CDR3: CASRPDRGRYGYTF. CDR3 bases read: TGTGCCAGCAGACCCGACAGGGGTCGGTATGGC.

A word on this clone: An end of the junction does not agree with germline; a read error may underlie this. The read is 3 residues too short to cover the CDR3 end, so that end is filled in from the germline J gene. Other DNA sequences within the sample encode an identical CDR3. The V and J genes are TRBV29-1 and TRBJ1-3; 7 nucleotides align to TRBD1. CDR1 and CDR2 (germline): SQVTM, ANQGSEA. There are 16 residues in the CDR3. The CDR3 sequence: CSVAAGGTNSGNTIYF. The covered CDR3 bases are TGCAGCGTTGCTGCAGGGGGGACGAACTCTGGAAACACT.

On this clone itself: The DNA ends 3 residues before the CDR3 does, and the rest of the CDR3 is filled in from the germline J gene. The chain couples TRBV30 to TRBJ1-3; D not certain. The CDR3 consists of 15 residues. Trimming stripped 0 bases from V and 0 bases from J, with 9 bases between. Per germline, CDR1 GTSNPN and CDR2 SVGIG (reference sequence). The CDR3 bases that were read are TGTGCCTGGAGTGTACGGTCGCCCTCTGGAAACACC. Amino acid sequence: CAWSVRSPSGNT. The entire CDR3 reads CAWSVRSPSGNTIYF.

Details on this clone: The read terminates 3 residues before the CDR3 end, so the remaining end is supplied by the germline J gene. This sequence joins TRBV29-1 and TRBJ2-7; D not resolved. With 5 bases removed from V and 2 bases from J, the gap between germline ends came to 7 bases. The CDR3 loop spans 11 amino acids. CDR1 and CDR2 (germline): SQVTM, ANQGSEA. Here the CDR3 reads CSVLATYEQYF. CDR3 bases read: TGCAGCGTTCTGGCAACCTACGAG.

A remark on this clone: The missing CDR3 end, 3 residues past where the read stops, is filled in from the germline J gene. The chain links TRBV6-2 or TRBV6-3 to TRBJ2-3, with TRBD2 matching over 12 bases. J gave up 8 bases and V 4 bases, and 7 bases lay outside the gene matches. The CDR3 consists of 15 residues. Germline V gene sequence: CDR1 MNHEY, CDR2 SVGEGT. Partial CDR3 DNA: TGTGCCAGCAGTTCGTGGACTAGCGGGGATTTTACG. Its protein is CASSSWTSGDFT. The full CDR3 protein is CASSSWTSGDFTQYF.

As regards this clone: The observed sequence ends 3 residues before the CDR3 terminus, with the missing tail filled in from the germline J gene. The V call is TRBV20-1, the J call TRBJ2-1, with TRBD2 matching over 8 bases. This CDR3 has 12 amino acids. Germline V gene data show CDR1 as DFQATT and CDR2 as SNEGSKA (reference sequence). J lost 4 bases, V lost 7 bases, and 3 bases had no gene match. The part of the CDR3 DNA that was read is TGCAGTGTTACTAGCGGTTACAATGAG. Encoded protein: CSVTSGYNE. The CDR3 as a whole reads CSVTSGYNEQFF.

Concerning this clone itself: The read falls 3 residues short of the CDR3 end, and the missing part is taken from the germline J gene. The V and J genes are TRBV2 and TRBJ1-2; D ambiguous. Germline values: CDR1 SNHLY, CDR2 FYNNEI. This CDR3 spans 13 amino acids. CDR3 region: CASIGGFLWGYTF. CDR3 DNA, as far as it was read: TGTGCCAGCATAGGAGGGTTCCTATGGGGC.